Here is one T cell receptor (beta chain) with its context. Antigen: not known. Since a much larger clone is just one base distant, this may be a read error. This sample is drawn from a study of blood T cells in healthy people across ages. Study-level background: For every two T cells, template switching captured about one barcoded beta molecule.

The study, taken as a whole, reports: It was the long-lived donors that had more naive CD4+ cells and higher diversity than aged donors. Since the PBMCs were unsorted, naive and antigen-experienced cells could not be conclusively compared.

Sample-barcoded 5' priming and a J-beta primer mix drove a second PCR of roughly 6 to 12 cycles. Each cDNA molecule was tagged by a template-switch adaptor with 12 random nucleotides. TCRdb independently ran MiXCR on the 5' RACE reads; one entry per CDR3 protein. This sample yields some 550,000 distinct CDR3 sequences, of which roughly 48% are seen a single time; roughly 25% belongs to the top ten. Germline lookup yields CDR1 SEHNR and CDR2 FQNEAQ (reference sequence). The CDR3 runs 14 residues. V lost 5 bases to trimming and J lost 11 bases, with 21 bases between them. The TCR comes from a man older than 75 in good health. Sequenced sample: blood. The chain couples TRBV7-9 to TRBJ2-5; maybe TRBD2 (6 bases). The CDR3 DNA sequence: TGTGCCAGCAGCGCCAGTAACGGGGGAAGTGAGCAGTACTTC. This translates into CASSASNGGSEQYF.